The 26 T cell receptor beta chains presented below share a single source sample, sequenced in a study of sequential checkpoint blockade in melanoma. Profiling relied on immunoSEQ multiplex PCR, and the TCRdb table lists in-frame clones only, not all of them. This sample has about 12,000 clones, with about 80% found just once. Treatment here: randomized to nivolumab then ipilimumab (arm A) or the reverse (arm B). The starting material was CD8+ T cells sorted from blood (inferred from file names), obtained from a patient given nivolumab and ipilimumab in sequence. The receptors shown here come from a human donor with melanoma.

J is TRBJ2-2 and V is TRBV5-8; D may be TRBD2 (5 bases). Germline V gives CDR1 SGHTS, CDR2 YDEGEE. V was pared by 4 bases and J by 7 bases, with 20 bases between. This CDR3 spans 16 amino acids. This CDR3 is CASSPRASRLSGELFF. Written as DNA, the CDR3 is TGTGCCAGCAGCCCGCGGGCCTCACGCTTGAGCGGGGAGCTGTTTTTT.

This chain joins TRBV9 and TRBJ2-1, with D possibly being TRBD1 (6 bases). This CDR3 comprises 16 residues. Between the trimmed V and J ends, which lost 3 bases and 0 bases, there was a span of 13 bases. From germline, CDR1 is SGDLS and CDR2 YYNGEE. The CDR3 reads CASSARQDSSYNEQFF. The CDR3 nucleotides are TGTGCCAGCAGCGCCCGACAGGATAGCTCCTACAATGAGCAGTTCTTC.

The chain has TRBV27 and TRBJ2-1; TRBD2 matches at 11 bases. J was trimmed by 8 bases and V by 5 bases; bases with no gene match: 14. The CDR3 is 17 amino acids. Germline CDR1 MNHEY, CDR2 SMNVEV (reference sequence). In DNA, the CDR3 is TGTGCCAGCAGTGGGGACCTTAGCGGGAGGGTTTGGTATGAGCAGTTCTTC. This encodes CASSGDLSGRVWYEQFF.

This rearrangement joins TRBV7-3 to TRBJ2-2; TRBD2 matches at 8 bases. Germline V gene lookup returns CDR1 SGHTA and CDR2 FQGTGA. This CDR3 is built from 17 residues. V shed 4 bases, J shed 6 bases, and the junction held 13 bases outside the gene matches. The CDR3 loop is CASSSLPEAGVAGELFF. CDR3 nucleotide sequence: TGTGCCAGCAGCTCCCTCCCAGAAGCGGGAGTAGCCGGGGAGCTGTTTTTT. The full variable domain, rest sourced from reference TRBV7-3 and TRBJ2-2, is GAGVSQTPSNKVTEKGKYVELRCDPISGHTALYWYRQSLGQGPEFLIYFQGTGAADDSGLPNDRFFAVRPEGSVSTLKIQRTERGDSAVYLCASSSLPEAGVAGELFFGEGSRLTVL.

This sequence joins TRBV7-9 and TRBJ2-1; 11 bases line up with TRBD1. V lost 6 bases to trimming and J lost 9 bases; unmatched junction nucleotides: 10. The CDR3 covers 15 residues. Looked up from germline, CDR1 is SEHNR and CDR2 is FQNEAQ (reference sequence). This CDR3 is CASSFSGTGGTEQFF. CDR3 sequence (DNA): TGTGCCAGCAGTTTCTCCGGGACAGGGGGGACTGAGCAGTTCTTC. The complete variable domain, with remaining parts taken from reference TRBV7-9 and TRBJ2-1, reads DTGVSQNPRHKITKRGQNVTFRCDPISEHNRLYWYRQTLGQGPEFLTYFQNEAQLEKSRLLSDRFSAERPKGSFSTLEIQRTEQGDSAMYLCASSFSGTGGTEQFFGPGTRLTVL.

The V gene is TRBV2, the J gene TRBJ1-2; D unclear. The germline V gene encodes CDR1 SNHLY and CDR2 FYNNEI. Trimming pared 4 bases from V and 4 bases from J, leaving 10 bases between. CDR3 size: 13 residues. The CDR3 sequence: CASSVNSLYGYTF. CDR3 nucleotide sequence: TGTGCCAGCAGTGTGAACAGCCTCTATGGCTACACCTTC.

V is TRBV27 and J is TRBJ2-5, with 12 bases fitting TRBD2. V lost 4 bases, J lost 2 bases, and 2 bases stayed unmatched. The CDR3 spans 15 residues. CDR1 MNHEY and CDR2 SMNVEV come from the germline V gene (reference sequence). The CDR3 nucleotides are TGTGCCAGCAGTTCACTAGCGGGGGGTCAAGAGACCCAGTACTTC. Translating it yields CASSSLAGGQETQYF.

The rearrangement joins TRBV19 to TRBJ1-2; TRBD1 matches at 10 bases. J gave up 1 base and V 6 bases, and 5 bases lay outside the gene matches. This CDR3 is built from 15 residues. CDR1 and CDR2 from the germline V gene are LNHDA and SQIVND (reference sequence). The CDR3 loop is CASSPRTGGNYGYTF. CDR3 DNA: TGTGCCAGTAGCCCAAGGACAGGGGGTAACTATGGCTACACCTTC.

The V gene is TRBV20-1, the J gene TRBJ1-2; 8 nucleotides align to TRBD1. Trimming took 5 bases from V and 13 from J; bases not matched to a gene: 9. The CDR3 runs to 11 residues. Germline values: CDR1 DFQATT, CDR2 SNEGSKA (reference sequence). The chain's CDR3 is CSAPRTGRFTF. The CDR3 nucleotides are TGCAGTGCTCCCCGGACAGGGCGTTTCACCTTC.

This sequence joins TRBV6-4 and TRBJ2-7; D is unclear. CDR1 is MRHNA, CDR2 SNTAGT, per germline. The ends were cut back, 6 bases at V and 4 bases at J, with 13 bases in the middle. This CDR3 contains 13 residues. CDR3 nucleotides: TGTGCCAGCAGCGAAAATCCCGGTTACGAGCAGTACTTC. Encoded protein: CASSENPGYEQYF.

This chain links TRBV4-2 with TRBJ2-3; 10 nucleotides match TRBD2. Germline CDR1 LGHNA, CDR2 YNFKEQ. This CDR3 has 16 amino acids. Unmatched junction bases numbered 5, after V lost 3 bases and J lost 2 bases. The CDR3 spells CASSQAGLATTDTQYF. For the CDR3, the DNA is TGTGCCAGCAGCCAGGCGGGACTAGCGACCACAGATACGCAGTATTTT.

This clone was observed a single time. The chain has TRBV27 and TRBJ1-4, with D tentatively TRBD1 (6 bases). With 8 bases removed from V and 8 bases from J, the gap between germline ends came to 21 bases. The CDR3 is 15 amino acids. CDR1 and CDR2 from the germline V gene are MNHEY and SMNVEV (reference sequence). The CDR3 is CASSNSRGNKEKLFF. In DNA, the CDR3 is TGTGCCAGCTCTAACAGCAGGGGCAATAAGGAAAAACTGTTTTTT.

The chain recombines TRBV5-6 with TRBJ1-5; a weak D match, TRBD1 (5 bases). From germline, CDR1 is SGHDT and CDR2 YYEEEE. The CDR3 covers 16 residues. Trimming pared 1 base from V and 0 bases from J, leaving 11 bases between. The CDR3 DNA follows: TGTGCCAGCAGCTTGTGGGGCCAGGGTAGCAATCAGCCCCAGCATTTT. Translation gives CASSLWGQGSNQPQHF.

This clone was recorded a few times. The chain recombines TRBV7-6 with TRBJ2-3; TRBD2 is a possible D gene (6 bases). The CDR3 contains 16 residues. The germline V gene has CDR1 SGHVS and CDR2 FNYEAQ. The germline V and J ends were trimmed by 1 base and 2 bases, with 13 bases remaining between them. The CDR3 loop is CASSLVISGITDTQYF. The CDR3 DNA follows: TGTGCCAGCAGCTTAGTGATTAGCGGCATCACAGATACGCAGTATTTT. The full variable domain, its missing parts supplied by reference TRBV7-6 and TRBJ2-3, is GAGVSQSPRYKVTKRGQDVALRCDPISGHVSLYWYRQALGQGPEFLTYFNYEAQQDKSGLPNDRFSAERPEGSISTLTIQRTEQRDSAMYRCASSLVISGITDTQYFGPGTRLTVL.

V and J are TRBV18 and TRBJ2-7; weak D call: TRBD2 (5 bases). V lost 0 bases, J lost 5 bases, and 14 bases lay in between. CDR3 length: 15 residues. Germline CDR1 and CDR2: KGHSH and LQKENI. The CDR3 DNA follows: TGTGCCAGCTCACCACCGTTGAGGGATGTCAACGAGCAGTACTTC. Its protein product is CASSPPLRDVNEQYF.

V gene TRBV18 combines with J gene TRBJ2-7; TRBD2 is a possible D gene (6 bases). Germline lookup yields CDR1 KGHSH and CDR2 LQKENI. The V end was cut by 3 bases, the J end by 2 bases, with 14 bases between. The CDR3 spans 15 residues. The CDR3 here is CASSPSGTPTYEQYF. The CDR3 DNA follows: TGTGCCAGCTCACCCTCGGGGACTCCAACCTACGAGCAGTACTTC.

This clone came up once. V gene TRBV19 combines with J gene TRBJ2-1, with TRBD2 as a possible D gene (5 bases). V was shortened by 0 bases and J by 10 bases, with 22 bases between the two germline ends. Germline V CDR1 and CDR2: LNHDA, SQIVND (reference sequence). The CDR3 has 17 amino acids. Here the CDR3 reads CASSIDHPGLGYEEQFF. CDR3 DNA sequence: TGTGCCAGTAGTATAGATCATCCGGGGTTGGGATATGAGGAGCAGTTCTTC.

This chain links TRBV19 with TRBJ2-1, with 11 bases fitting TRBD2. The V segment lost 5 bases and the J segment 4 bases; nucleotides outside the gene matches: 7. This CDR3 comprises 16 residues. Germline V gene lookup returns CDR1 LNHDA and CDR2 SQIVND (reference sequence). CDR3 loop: CASSLGLAELYNEQFF. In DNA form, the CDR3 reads TGTGCCAGTAGTTTGGGACTAGCGGAGTTATACAATGAGCAGTTCTTC.

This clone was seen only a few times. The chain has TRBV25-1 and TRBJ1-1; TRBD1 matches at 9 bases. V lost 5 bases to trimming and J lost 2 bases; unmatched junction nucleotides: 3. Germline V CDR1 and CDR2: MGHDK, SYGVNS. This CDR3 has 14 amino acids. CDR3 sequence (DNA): TGTGCCAGCAGTAGGACAGGGGTAAACACTGAAGCTTTCTTT. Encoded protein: CASSRTGVNTEAFF.

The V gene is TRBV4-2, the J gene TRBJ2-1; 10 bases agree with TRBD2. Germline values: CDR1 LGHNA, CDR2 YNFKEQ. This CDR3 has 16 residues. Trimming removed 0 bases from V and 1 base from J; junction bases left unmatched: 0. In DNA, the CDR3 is TGTGCCAGCAGCCAAGAGACTAGCGGGTCCTACAATGAGCAGTTCTTC. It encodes CASSQETSGSYNEQFF.

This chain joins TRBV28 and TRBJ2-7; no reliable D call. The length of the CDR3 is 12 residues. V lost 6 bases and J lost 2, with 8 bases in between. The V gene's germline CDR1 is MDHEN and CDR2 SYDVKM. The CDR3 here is CASRTVTYEQYF. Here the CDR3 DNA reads TGTGCCAGCAGAACTGTTACCTACGAGCAGTACTTC.

The CDR3: CASSGDRGDEQYF. Written as DNA, the CDR3 is TGTGCCAGCAGCGGGGACAGGGGAGACGAGCAGTACTTC. The chain recombines TRBV7-9 with TRBJ2-7; 10 bases agree with TRBD1. The germline V gene encodes CDR1 SEHNR and CDR2 FQNEAQ (reference sequence). Trimming removed 5 bases from V and 5 bases from J; junction bases left unmatched: 3. This CDR3 has 13 residues. Filled out from reference TRBV7-9 and TRBJ2-7, the complete variable domain reads DTGVSQNPRHKITKRGQNVTFRCDPISEHNRLYWYRQTLGQGPEFLTYFQNEAQLEKSRLLSDRFSAERPKGSFSTLEIQRTEQGDSAMYLCASSGDRGDEQYFGPGTRLTVT.

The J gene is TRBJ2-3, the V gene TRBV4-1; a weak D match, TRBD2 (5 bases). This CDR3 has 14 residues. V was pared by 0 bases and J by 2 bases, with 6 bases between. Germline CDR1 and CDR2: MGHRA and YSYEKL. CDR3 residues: CASSQEGLTDTQYF. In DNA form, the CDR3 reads TGCGCCAGCAGCCAAGAAGGACTCACAGATACGCAGTATTTT.

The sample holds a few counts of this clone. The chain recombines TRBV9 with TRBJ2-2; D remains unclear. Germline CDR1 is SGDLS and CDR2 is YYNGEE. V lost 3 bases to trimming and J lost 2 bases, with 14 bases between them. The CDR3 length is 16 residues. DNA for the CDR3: TGTGCCAGCAGCGACGCCCGCCCGAGAAACACCGGGGAGCTGTTTTTT. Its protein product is CASSDARPRNTGELFF.

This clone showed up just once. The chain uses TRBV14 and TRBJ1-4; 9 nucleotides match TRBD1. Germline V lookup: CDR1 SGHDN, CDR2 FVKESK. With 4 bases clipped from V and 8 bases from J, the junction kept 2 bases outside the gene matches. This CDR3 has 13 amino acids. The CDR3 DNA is TGTGCCAGCAGCCCCGGACAGGGGGAAAAACTGTTTTTT. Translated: CASSPGQGEKLFF. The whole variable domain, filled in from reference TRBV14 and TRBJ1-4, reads EAGVTQFPSHSVIEKGQTVTLRCDPISGHDNLYWYRRVMGKEIKFLLHFVKESKQDESGMPNNRFLAERTGGTYSTLKVQPAELEDSGVYFCASSPGQGEKLFFGSGTQLSVL.

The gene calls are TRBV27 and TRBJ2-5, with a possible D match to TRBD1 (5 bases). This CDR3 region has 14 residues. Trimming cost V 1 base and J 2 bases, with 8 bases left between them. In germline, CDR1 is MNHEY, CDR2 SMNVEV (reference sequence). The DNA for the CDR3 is TGTGCCAGCAGTTTATTGACAGATCAAGAGACCCAGTACTTC. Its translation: CASSLLTDQETQYF.